The clone carrying this TCR beta chain was observed a few times. Its antigen is unknown. These data originate in a study of T cell repertoires in cytomegalovirus infection. Study summary: Public signatures in TCR beta pointed to CMV infection and matching HLA type. Broader study findings: In two of eight donors, the top clonotype was HLA-C-restricted CMV-specific.

Each CDR3 protein is one row after TCRdb ran MiXCR on the reads. The data hold roughly 300,000 distinct CDR3 sequences, with around a tenth observed a single time. The sample consisted of PBMCs. This sequence originates from a human donor in good health (CMV status not recorded). Some clones in this sample may be carry-over from other donors' samples.

In nucleotides, the CDR3 is TGTGCCAGCAGTTACGACGGGGGGGCCGTCTATGGCTACACCTTC. Translated, it gives CASSYDGGAVYGYTF. The J gene is TRBJ1-2, the V gene TRBV6-6; possible D gene TRBD1, 6 bases. The CDR3 loop spans 15 amino acids. The germline V gene encodes CDR1 MNHNY and CDR2 SVGAGI (reference sequence). Deletions cut 2 bases from V and 4 bases from J, with 14 bases between.